The entry below describes one T cell receptor (beta chain). As yet, its antigen is unknown. CDR3 length: 14 amino acids. Germline CDR1 and CDR2: MDHEN and SYDVKM. V lost 5 bases, J lost 6 bases, and 17 bases lay in between. The sample is drawn from a study of radiation and T cells in renal cell carcinoma. Time point denoted: blood 2 weeks post-SBRT. Described treatment: 15 Gy SBRT to primary tumor, nephrectomy 4 weeks later. General study results and limits: Without pretreatment biopsies, baseline tumor clonotype presence was undetermined. In blood, top tumor clones expanded by 2 weeks, shrinking by 4.

Only in-frame clones appear in the TCRdb table, and some are missing; sequencing was by immunoSEQ multiplex PCR. The sample lists 70,000 to 100,000 clones; 65% to 90% were seen once. The TCR sequence derives from a woman in her forties or fifties with renal cell carcinoma. This specimen consisted of blood, obtained from a patient whose treatment included radiotherapy and nephrectomy. V is TRBV28 and J is TRBJ2-7; tentative D call: TRBD2 (6 bases). CDR3 coding DNA: TGTGCCAGCAGTCCCGGGGGTGACTGGGGCGAGCAGTACTTC. Translated: CASSPGGDWGEQYF.